Sequencing of this TCR beta chain was carried out in a study of cytotoxic CD8 clonotypes in ibrutinib-treated CLL. Overall study context: Median treatment time before response sampling was 12 months, range 6 to 36. The study's findings and limits: On treatment, the uncommon public clonotypes contracted or remained stable.

Germline V gives CDR1 ENHRY, CDR2 SYGVKD. The CDR3 runs 13 residues. With 6 bases clipped from V and 5 bases from J, the junction kept 0 bases outside the gene matches. Here immunoSEQ multiplex PCR was the method, and the copy in TCRdb shows in-frame clones only, minus some. Of some 70,000 clones listed, roughly two thirds are singletons. Only a few counts were recorded for this clone. What it binds is not known. The chain links TRBV10-3 to TRBJ2-1, with 11 bases lining up with TRBD2. The receptor was derived from a human donor with chronic lymphocytic leukemia. Sequencing used PBMCs, obtained after 12 months of ibrutinib treatment. This chain's CDR3 is CAIRGLADNEQFF. CDR3 in DNA: TGTGCCATCAGGGGACTAGCGGACAATGAGCAGTTCTTC.